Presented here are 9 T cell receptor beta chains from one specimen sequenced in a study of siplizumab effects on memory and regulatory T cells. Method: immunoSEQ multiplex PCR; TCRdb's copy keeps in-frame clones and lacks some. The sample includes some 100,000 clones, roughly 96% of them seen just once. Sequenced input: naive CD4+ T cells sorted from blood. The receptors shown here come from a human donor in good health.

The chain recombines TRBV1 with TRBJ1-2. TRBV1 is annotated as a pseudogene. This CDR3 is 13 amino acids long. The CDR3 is CTSSARSANGYTF. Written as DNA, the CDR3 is TGCACCAGCAGCGCCCGGTCGGCTAATGGCTACACCTTC.

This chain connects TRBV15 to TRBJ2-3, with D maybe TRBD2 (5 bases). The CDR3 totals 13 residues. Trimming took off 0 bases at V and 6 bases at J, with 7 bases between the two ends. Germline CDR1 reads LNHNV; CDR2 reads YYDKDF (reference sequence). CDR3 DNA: TGTGCCACCAGCAGAGATCGCGGGGATACGCAGTATTTT. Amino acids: CATSRDRGDTQYF.

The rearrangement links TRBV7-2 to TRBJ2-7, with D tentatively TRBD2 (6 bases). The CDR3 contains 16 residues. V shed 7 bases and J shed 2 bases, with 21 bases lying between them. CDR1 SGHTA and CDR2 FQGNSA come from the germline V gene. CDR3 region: CASNPGTWRFTYEQYF. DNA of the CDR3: TGTGCCAGCAACCCCGGGACTTGGAGGTTCACCTACGAGCAGTACTTC.

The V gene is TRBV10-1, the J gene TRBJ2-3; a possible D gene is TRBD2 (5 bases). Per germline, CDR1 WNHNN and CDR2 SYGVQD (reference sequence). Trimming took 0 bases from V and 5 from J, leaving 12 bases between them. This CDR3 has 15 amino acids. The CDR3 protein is CASSESGEGKDTQYF. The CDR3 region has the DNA TGCGCCAGCAGTGAGTCGGGTGAGGGTAAAGATACGCAGTATTTT.

The DNA of the CDR3 is TGTGCCAGCTCACCTCGGCCTGCCGTAAACACTGAAGCTTTCTTT. Protein product: CASSPRPAVNTEAFF. The chain recombines TRBV18 with TRBJ1-1; D gene uncertain. The CDR3 spans 15 residues. The germline V and J ends were trimmed by 3 bases and 2 bases, with 13 bases remaining between them. The germline V gene has CDR1 KGHSH and CDR2 LQKENI.

The CDR3 sequence: CAITGSTSNEQFF. The CDR3 nucleotides read TGTGCCATTACCGGGTCCACTTCTAATGAGCAGTTCTTC. The chain joins TRBV10-3 to TRBJ2-1; no clear D gene. The CDR3 loop spans 13 amino acids. Trimming took 9 bases from V and 7 from J, leaving 16 bases between them. CDR1 is ENHRY and CDR2 is SYGVKD in the germline V gene.

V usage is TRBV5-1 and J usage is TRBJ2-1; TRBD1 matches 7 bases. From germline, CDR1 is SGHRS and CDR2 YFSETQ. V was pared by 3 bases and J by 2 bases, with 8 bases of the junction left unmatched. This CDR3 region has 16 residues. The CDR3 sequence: CASSSLGTAAYNEQFF. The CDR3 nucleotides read TGCGCCAGCAGCTCACTCGGGACAGCAGCCTACAATGAGCAGTTCTTC.

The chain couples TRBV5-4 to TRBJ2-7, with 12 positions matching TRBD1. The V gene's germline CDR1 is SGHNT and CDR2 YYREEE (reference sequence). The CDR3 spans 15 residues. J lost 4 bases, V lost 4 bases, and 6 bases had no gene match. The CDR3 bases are TGTGCCAGCAGCCCATCGGGACAGGGGGCTTACGAGCAGTACTTC. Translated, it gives CASSPSGQGAYEQYF.

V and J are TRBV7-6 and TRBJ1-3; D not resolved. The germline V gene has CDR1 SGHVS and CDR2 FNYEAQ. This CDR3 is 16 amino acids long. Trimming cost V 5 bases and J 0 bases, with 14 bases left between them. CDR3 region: CASSLYSHGSGNTIYF. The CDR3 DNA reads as TGTGCCAGCAGCCTATACAGCCACGGCTCTGGAAACACCATATATTTT.